These T cell receptor beta chains were read from a single sample in a study of blood T cell repertoires in COVID-19. Repertoires were generated with immunoSEQ multiplex PCR, while TCRdb's copy carries only in-frame clones and drops some. The data contain about 120,000 clones, around 86% of them singletons. Sequencing input: peripheral blood. All receptors derive from a woman older than 75 with acute or convalescent COVID-19. The CDR3 runs from the conserved cysteine through the conserved F or W. The order of the fields is V gene, CDR3 protein.

V gene: TRBV12-3/TRBV12-4
CDR3 protein: CASSFAAGGPNF

V gene: TRBV19
CDR3 protein: CASSYSGSQGQPQHF

V gene: TRBV6-6
CDR3 protein: CASIAGRIITDTQYF

V gene: TRBV7-9
CDR3 protein: CASSPDRAGNTIYF

V gene: TRBV5-1
CDR3 protein: CASRTGGEFNEQFF

V gene: TRBV7-9
CDR3 protein: CASSTDSSTGELFF

V gene: TRBV9
CDR3 protein: CASSVSTGPLGVGYTF

V gene: TRBV3-1/TRBV3-2
CDR3 protein: CASSQGFFGGVSYNEQFF

V gene: TRBV5-8
CDR3 protein: CASSFRGGYTF

V gene: TRBV4-1
CDR3 protein: CASSQVSGGAYEQFF

V gene: TRBV6-5
CDR3 protein: CASSYSGKEAFF

V gene: TRBV6-5
CDR3 protein: CASSRISTGNTEAFF

V gene: TRBV18
CDR3 protein: CASSPPGQGAPPYGYTF

V gene: TRBV7-3
CDR3 protein: CASSLRRDDSPLHF

V gene: TRBV12-3/TRBV12-4
CDR3 protein: CASSPRTEQFF

V gene: TRBV5-4
CDR3 protein: CASSLAGGRNTGELFF

V gene: TRBV18
CDR3 protein: CASSPGTSGGPTDTQYF

V gene: TRBV27
CDR3 protein: CASSLSSVGTRQQPQHF

V gene: TRBV11-2
CDR3 protein: CASSLRPGQGGYTF

V gene: TRBV7-2
CDR3 protein: CASSLDRLPNNEQFF

V gene: TRBV18
CDR3 protein: CASSPPGVYGYTF

V gene: TRBV4-2
CDR3 protein: CASSQDHGSEKLFF

V gene: TRBV4-1
CDR3 protein: CASSRQTALNTEAFF

V gene: TRBV28
CDR3 protein: CASSYRGRTEETQYF

V gene: TRBV5-8
CDR3 protein: CASSPFLTGRHGYTF

V gene: TRBV7-6
CDR3 protein: CASSSREPGGTGTYGYTF

V gene: TRBV5-1
CDR3 protein: CASRGQGGPDTQYF

V gene: TRBV10-3
CDR3 protein: CAISVGDRPLSGNTIYF